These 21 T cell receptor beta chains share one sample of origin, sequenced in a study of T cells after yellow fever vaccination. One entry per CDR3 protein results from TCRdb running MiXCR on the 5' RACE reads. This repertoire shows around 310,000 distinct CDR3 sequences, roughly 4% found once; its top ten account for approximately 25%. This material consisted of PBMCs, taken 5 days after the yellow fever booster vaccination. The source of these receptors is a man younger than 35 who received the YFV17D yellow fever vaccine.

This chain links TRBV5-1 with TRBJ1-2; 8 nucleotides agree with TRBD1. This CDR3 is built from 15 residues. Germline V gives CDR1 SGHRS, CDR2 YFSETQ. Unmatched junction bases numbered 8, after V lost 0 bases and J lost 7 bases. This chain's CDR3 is CASSLARTGYGGYTF. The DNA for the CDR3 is TGCGCCAGCAGCTTGGCACGGACAGGGTACGGTGGCTACACCTTC.

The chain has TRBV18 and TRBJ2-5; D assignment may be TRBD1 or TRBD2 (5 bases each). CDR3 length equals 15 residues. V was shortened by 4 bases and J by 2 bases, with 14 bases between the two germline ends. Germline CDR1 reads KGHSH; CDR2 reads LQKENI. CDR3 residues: CASSRDLDTQETQYF. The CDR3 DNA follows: TGTGCCAGCTCACGGGACCTAGATACACAAGAGACCCAGTACTTC.

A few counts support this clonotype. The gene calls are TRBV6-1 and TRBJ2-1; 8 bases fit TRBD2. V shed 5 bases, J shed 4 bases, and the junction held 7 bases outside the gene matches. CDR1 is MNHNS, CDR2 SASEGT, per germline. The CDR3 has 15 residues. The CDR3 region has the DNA TGTGCCAGCAGTTCTCCCCGGGGGGGTTACAATGAGCAGTTCTTC. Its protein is CASSSPRGGYNEQFF.

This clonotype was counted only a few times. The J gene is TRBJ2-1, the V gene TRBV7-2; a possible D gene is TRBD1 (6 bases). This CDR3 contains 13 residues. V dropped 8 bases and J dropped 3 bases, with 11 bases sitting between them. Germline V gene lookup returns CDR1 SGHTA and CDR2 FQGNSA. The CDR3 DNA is TGTGCCAGCTGCCCGGGACACTACAATGAGCAGTTCTTC. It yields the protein CASCPGHYNEQFF.

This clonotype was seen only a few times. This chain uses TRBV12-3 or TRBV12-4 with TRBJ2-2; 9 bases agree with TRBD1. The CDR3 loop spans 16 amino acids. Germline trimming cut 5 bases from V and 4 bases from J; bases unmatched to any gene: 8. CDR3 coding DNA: TGTGCCAGCAGTGAATCCGGGACAGGGCCCACCGGGGAGCTGTTTTTT. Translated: CASSESGTGPTGELFF.

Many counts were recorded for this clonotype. The CDR3 sequence: CASSQEWDQPQHF. The CDR3 DNA reads TGTGCCAGCAGCCAAGAATGGGATCAGCCCCAGCATTTT. V gene TRBV4-2 combines with J gene TRBJ1-5; D uncertain. Trimming removed 0 bases at V and 5 bases at J, with 5 bases between. The length of the CDR3 is 13 residues. In germline, CDR1 is LGHNA, CDR2 YNFKEQ.

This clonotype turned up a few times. CDR3 region: CASSQEIGANMNTEAFF. As DNA, the CDR3 is TGTGCCAGCAGCCAAGAAATAGGGGCTAACATGAACACTGAAGCTTTCTTT. The V gene is TRBV4-2, the J gene TRBJ1-1; tentatively, D is TRBD1 (5 bases). The CDR3 has 17 residues. Trimming removed 0 bases from V and 0 bases from J, with 14 bases in between. CDR1 is LGHNA and CDR2 is YNFKEQ in the germline V gene.

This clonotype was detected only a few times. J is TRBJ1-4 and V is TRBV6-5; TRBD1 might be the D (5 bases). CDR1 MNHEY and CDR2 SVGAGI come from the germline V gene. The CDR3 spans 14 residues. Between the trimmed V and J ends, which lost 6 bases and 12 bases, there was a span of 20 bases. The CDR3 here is CASSGLDRRGELFF. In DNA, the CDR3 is TGTGCCAGCAGCGGGTTAGACCGCCGAGGGGAACTGTTTTTT.

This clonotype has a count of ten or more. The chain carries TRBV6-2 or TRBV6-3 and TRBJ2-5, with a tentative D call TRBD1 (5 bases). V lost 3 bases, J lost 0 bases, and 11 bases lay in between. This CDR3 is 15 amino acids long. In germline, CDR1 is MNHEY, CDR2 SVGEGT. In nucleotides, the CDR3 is TGTGCCAGCAGTTATGGGGCGACGTACCAAGAGACCCAGTACTTC. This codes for CASSYGATYQETQYF.

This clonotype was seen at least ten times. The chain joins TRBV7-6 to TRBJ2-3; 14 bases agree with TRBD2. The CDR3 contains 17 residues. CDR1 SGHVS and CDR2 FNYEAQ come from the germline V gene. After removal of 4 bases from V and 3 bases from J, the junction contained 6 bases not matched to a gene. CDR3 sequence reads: CASSSWTSGGITDTQYF. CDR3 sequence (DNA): TGTGCCAGCAGCTCGTGGACTAGCGGGGGGATAACAGATACGCAGTATTTT.

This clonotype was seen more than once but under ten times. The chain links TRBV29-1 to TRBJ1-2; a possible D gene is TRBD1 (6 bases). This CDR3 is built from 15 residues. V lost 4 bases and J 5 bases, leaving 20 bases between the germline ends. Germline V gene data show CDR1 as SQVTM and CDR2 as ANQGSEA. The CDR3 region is CSVVVGTHQPYGYTF. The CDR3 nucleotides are TGCAGCGTTGTGGTCGGGACACATCAACCTTATGGCTACACCTTC.

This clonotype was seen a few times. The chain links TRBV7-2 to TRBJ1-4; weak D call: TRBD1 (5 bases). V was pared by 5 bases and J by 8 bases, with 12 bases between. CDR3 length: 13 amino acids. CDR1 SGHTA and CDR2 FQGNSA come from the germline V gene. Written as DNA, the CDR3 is TGTGCCAGCAGCCTCCCTCGGGGCGAAAAACTGTTTTTT. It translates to CASSLPRGEKLFF.

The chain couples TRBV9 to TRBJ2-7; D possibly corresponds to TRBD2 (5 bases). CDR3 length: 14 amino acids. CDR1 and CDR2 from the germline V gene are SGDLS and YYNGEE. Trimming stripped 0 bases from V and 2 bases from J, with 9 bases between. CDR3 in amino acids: CASSVAPGAYEQYV. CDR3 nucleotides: TGTGCCAGCAGCGTAGCCCCCGGGGCCTACGAGCAGTACGTC.

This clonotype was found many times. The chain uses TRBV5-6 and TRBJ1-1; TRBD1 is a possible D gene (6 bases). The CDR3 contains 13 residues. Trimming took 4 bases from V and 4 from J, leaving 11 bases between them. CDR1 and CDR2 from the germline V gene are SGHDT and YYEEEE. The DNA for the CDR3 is TGTGCCAGCAGCGCTACAGGGCGCACTGAAGCTTTCTTT. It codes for CASSATGRTEAFF.

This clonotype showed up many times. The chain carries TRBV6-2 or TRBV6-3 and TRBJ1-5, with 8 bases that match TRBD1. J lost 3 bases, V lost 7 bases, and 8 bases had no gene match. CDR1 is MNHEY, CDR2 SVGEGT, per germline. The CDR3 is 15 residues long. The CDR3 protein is CASTLQGAFNQPQHF. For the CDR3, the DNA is TGTGCCAGCACCCTTCAGGGGGCCTTCAATCAGCCCCAGCATTTT.

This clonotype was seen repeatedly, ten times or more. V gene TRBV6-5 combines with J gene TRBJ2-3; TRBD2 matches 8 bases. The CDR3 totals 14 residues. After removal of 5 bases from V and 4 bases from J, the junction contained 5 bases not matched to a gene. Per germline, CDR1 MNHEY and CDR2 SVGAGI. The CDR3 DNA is TGTGCCAGCAGTCGTGGACTAGCCGCAGATACGCAGTATTTT. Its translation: CASSRGLAADTQYF.

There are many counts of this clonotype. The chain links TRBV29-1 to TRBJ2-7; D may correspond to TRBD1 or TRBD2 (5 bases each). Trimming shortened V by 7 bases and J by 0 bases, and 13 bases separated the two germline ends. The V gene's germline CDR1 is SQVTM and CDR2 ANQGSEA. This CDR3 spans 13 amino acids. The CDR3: CSAKGRHSYEQYV. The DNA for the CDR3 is TGCAGCGCCAAGGGACGGCACTCCTACGAGCAGTACGTC.

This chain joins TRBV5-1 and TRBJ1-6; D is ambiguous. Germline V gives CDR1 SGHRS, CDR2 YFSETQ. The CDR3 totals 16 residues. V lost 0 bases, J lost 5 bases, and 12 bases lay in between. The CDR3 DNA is TGCGCCAGCAGCTTGGTCGGCCCCTCAAATAATTCACCCCTCCACTTT. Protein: CASSLVGPSNNSPLHF.

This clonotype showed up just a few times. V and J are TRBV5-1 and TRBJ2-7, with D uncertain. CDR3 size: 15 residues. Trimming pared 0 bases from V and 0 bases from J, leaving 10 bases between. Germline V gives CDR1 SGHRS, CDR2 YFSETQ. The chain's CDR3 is CASSLGPVNSYEQYF. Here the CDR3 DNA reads TGCGCCAGCAGCTTGGGTCCAGTAAACTCCTACGAGCAGTACTTC.

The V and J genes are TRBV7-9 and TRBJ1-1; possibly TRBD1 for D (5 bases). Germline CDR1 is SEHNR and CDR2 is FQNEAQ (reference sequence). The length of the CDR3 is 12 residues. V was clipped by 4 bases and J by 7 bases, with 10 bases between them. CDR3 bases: TGTGCCAGCAGCTGGGGGAGGCTTGAAGCTTTCTTT. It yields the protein CASSWGRLEAFF. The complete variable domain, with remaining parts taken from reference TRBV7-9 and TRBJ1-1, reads DTGVSQNPRHKITKRGQNVTFRCDPISEHNRLYWYRQTLGQGPEFLTYFQNEAQLEKSRLLSDRFSAERPKGSFSTLEIQRTEQGDSAMYLCASSWGRLEAFFGQGTRLTVV.

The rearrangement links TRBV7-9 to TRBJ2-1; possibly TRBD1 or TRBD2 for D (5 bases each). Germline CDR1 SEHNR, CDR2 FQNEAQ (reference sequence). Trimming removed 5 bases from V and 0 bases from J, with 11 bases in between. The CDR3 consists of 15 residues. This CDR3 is CASSRPGSSYNEQFF. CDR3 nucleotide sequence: TGTGCCAGCAGCAGACCAGGGAGCTCCTACAATGAGCAGTTCTTC.